This section outlines one TCR beta chain sequence together with its context. What it recognizes is unknown. Germline V gene sequence: CDR1 DFQATT, CDR2 SNEGSKA (reference sequence). The CDR3 is 10 residues long. After removal of 3 bases from V and 11 bases from J, the junction contained 2 bases not matched to a gene. The data derive from a study of cytomegalovirus exposure and HLA in healthy donors. Study conclusions and caveats: TCR beta V segments were, for the most part, productive about 87% or about 30% of the time in an earlier analysis.

Researchers ran the PCR with 60 Vbeta and 13 Jbeta primers. TCRdb's copy holds only in-frame clones and misses some; the assay was immunoSEQ multiplex PCR. The table records approximately 100,000 clones, about three quarters of them present only once. The receptor comes from a female donor in good health and CMV-seropositive. The chain couples TRBV20-1 to TRBJ1-1; 8 bases align to TRBD1. Specimen: PBMCs. In DNA form, the CDR3 reads TGCAGTGCTAGTCGACAGGGGGCTTTCTTT. This translates into CSASRQGAFF.